The clone carrying this T cell receptor (beta chain) showed up many times. Original methodology: Nucleated cell counts were estimated from reference gene primer amplification. Libraries were prepared by immunoSEQ multiplex PCR; TCRdb keeps only in-frame clonotypes and omits some of them. D and trimming were read from the DNA, whereas the V and J calls and clone size are those reported in that table. The sample yields tens of thousands of clones, 65% to 80% seen once. The sample comes from a study of blood T cell repertoires in COVID-19. This receptor was identified in a man between 25 and 39 years old with COVID-19, enrolled during active disease. The specimen was peripheral blood.

The CDR3 spells CAWSVLAGGYNEQFF. CDR3 in DNA: TGTGCCTGGAGTGTACTAGCGGGGGGCTACAATGAGCAGTTCTTC. The V call is TRBV30, the J call TRBJ2-1; 12 bases match TRBD2. J lost 3 bases, V lost 0 bases, and 0 bases had no gene match. This CDR3 has 15 amino acids. Germline V lookup: CDR1 GTSNPN, CDR2 SVGIG (reference sequence).